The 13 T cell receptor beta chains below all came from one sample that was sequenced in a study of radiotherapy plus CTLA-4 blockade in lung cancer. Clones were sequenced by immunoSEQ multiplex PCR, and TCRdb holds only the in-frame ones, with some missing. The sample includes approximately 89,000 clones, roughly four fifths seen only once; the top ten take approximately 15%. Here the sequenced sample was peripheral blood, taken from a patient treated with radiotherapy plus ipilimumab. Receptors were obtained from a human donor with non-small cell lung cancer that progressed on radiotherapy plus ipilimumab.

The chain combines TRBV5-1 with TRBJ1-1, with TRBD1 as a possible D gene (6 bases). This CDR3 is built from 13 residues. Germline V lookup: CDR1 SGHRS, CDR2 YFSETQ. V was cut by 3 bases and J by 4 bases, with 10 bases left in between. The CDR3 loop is CASSWGAGTEAFF. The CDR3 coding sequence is TGCGCCAGCAGCTGGGGGGCGGGCACTGAAGCTTTCTTT.

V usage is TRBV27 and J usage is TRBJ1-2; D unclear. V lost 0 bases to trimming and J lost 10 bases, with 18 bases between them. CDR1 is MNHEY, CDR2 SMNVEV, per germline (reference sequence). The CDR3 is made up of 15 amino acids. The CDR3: CASSLSRERPADYTF. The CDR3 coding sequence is TGTGCCAGCAGTTTATCTAGGGAACGGCCGGCTGACTACACCTTC.

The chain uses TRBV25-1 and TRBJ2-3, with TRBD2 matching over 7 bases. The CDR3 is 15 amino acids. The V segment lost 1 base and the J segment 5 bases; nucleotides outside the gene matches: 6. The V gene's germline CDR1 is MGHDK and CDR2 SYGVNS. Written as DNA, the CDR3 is TGTGCCAGCAGTGAATGGGCGGGAGTGGTAGATACGCAGTATTTT. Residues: CASSEWAGVVDTQYF.

CDR3 protein: CASGRGNEKLFF. CDR3 sequence (DNA): TGTGCCAGTGGGCGCGGTAATGAAAAACTGTTTTTT. The rearrangement uses TRBV2 and TRBJ1-4; the D is unclear. The CDR3 has 12 amino acids. V lost 9 bases and J 4 bases, leaving 9 bases between the germline ends. Germline V gene sequence: CDR1 SNHLY, CDR2 FYNNEI.

CDR3 sequence: CASSEGGTKIYNEQFF. The CDR3 nucleotides are TGTGCCAGCAGTGAGGGCGGGACAAAGATTTACAATGAGCAGTTCTTC. The chain couples TRBV2 to TRBJ2-1; D possibly matches TRBD1 or TRBD2 (6 bases each). V lost 3 bases and J 4 bases, leaving 16 bases between the germline ends. In germline, CDR1 is SNHLY, CDR2 FYNNEI. This CDR3 is 16 amino acids long.

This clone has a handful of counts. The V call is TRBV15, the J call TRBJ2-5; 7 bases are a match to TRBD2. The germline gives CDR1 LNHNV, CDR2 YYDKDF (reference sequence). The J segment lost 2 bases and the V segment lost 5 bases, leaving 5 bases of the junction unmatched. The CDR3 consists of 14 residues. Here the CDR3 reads CATSVGGVQETQYF. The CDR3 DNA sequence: TGTGCCACCAGCGTGGGGGGGGTGCAAGAGACCCAGTACTTC.

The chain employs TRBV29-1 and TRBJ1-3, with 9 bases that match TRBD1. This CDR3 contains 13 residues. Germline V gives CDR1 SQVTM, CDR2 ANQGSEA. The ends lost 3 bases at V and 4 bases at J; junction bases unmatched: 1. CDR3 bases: TGCAGCGTTGACGGACAGGGGGGAAACACCATATATTTT. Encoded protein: CSVDGQGGNTIYF.

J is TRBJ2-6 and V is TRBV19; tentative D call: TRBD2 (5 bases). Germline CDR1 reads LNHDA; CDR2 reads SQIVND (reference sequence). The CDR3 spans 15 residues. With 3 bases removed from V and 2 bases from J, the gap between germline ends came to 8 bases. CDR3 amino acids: CASSIPGAGANVLTF. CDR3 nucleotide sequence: TGTGCCAGTAGTATCCCCGGGGCTGGGGCCAACGTCCTGACTTTC.

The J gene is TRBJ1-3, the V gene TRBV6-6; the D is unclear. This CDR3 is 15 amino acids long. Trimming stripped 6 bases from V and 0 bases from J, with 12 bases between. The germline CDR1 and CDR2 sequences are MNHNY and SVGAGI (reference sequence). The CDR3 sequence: CASSHTGLSGNTIYF. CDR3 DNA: TGTGCCAGCAGCCATACTGGTCTCTCTGGAAACACCATATATTTT.

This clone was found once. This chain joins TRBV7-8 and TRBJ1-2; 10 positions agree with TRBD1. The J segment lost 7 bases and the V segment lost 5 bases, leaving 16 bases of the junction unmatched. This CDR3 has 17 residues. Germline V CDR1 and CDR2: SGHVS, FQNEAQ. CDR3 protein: CASSPRMGQGFVLGYTF. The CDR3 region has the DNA TGTGCCAGCAGCCCCCGCATGGGACAGGGGTTCGTCCTTGGCTACACCTTC.

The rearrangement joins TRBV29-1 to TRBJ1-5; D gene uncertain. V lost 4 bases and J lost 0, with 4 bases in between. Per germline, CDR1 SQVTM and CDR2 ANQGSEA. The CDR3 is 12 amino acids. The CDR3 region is CSVAGSNQPQHF. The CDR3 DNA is TGCAGCGTTGCCGGTAGCAATCAGCCCCAGCATTTT.

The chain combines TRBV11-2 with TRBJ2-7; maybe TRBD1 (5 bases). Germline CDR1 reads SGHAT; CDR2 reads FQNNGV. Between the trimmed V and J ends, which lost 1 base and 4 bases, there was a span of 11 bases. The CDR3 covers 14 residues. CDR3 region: CASSLGGAAYEQYF. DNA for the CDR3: TGTGCCAGCAGCTTAGGTGGGGCAGCGTACGAGCAGTACTTC.

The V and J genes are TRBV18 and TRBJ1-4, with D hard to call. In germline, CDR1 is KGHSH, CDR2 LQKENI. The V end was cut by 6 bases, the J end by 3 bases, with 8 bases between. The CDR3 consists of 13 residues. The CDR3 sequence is CASSLSANEKLFF. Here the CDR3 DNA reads TGTGCCAGCTCTCTCTCGGCTAATGAAAAACTGTTTTTT. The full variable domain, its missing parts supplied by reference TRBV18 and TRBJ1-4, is NAGVMQNPRHLVRRRGQEARLRCSPMKGHSHVYWYRQLPEEGLKFMVYLQKENIIDESGMPKERFSAEFPKEGPSILRIQQVVRGDSAAYFCASSLSANEKLFFGSGTQLSVL.